The sequence of this T cell receptor (beta chain) was determined in a study of T cells after yellow fever vaccination. Using its own MiXCR run on the 5' RACE reads, TCRdb lists one record per CDR3 protein. Here the sample spans 450,000 to 650,000 distinct CDR3 sequences, roughly 13% being singletons. This CDR3 region has 16 residues. Germline CDR1 reads KGHDR; CDR2 reads SFDVKD. The J segment lost 3 bases and the V segment lost 5 bases, leaving 7 bases of the junction unmatched. This clonotype has a handful of counts. This sample comprised PBMCs, obtained on the day of the yellow fever booster vaccination. This chain links TRBV24-1 with TRBJ2-1; 9 positions agree with TRBD1. The sequence was obtained from a young man who received the YFV17D yellow fever vaccine. The DNA for the CDR3 is TGTGCCACCAGTGGGGATGGGGACAGGGACTACAATGAGCAGTTCTTC. Translating gives CATSGDGDRDYNEQFF.